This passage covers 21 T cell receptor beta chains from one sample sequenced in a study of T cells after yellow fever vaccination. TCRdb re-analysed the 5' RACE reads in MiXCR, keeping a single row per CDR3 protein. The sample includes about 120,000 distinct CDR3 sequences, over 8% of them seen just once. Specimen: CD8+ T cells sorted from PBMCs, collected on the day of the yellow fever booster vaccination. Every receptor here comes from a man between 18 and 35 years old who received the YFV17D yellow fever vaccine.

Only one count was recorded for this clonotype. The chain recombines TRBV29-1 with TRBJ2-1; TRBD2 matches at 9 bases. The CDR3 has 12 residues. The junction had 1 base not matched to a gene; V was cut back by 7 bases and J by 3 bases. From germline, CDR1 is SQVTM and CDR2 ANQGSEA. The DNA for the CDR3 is TGCAGCGCTAGCGGGGACTACAATGAGCAGTTCTTC. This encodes CSASGDYNEQFF.

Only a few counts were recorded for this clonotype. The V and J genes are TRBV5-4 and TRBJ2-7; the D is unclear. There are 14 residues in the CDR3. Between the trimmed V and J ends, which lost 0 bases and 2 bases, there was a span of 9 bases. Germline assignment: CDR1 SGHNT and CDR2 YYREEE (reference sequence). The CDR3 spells CASSLAYSPYEQYF. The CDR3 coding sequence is TGTGCCAGCAGCTTGGCCTACAGTCCCTACGAGCAGTACTTC.

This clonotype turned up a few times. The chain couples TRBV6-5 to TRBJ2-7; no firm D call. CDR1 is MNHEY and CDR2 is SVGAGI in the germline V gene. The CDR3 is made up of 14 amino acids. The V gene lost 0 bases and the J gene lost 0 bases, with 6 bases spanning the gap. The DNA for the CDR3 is TGTGCCAGCAGTTACTCCGAGGACTCCTACGAGCAGTACTTC. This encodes CASSYSEDSYEQYF.

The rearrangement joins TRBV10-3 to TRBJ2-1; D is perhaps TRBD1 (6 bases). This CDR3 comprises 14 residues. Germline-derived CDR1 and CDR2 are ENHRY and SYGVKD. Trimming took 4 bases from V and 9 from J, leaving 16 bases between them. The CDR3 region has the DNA TGTGCCATCAGTGCCCTCGGACAGTTGGGTGAGCAGTTCTTC. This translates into CAISALGQLGEQFF.

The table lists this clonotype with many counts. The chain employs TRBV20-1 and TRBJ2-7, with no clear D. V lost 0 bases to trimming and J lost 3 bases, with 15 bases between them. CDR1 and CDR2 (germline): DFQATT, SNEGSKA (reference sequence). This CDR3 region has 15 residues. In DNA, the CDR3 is TGCAGTGCTAGAGATACGAACCGACCCAACTACGAGCAGTACGTC. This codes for CSARDTNRPNYEQYV.

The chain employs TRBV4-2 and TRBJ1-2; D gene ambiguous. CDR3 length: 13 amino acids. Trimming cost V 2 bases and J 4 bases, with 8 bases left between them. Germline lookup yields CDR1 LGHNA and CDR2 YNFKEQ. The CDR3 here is CASSQTSTYGYTF. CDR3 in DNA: TGTGCCAGCAGCCAAACCAGCACCTATGGCTACACCTTC.

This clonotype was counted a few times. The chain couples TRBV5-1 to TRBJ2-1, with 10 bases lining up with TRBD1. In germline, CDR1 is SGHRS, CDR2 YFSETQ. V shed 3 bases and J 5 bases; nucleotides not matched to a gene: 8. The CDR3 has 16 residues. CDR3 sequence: CASSSEGQGIDNEQFF. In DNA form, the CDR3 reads TGCGCCAGCAGCTCCGAGGGACAGGGGATCGACAATGAGCAGTTCTTC.

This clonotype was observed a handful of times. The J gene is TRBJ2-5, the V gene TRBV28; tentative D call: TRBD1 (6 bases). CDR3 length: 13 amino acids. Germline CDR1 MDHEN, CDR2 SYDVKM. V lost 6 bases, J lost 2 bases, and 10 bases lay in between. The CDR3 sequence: CASRQGEQETQYF. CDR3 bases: TGTGCCAGCAGACAGGGAGAACAAGAGACCCAGTACTTC.

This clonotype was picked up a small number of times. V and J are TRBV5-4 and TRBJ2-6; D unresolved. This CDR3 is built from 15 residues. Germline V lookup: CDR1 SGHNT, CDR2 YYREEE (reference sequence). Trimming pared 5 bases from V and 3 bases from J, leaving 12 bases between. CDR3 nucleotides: TGTGCCAGCAGGCGGTGGAAAGATGGGGCCAACGTCCTGACTTTC. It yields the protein CASRRWKDGANVLTF.

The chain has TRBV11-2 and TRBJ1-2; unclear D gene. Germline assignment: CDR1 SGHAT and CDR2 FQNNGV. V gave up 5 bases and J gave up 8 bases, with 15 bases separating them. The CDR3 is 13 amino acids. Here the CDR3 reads CASSPTQIRGYTF. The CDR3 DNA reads TGTGCCAGCAGCCCGACTCAAATTCGCGGCTACACCTTC.

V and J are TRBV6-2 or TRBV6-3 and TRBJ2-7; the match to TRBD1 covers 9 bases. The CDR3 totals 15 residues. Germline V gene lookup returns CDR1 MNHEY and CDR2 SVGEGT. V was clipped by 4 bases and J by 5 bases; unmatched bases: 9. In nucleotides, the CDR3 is TGTGCCAGCAGTTCTTGGACAGGGGAGTTCAACGAGCAGTACTTC. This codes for CASSSWTGEFNEQYF.

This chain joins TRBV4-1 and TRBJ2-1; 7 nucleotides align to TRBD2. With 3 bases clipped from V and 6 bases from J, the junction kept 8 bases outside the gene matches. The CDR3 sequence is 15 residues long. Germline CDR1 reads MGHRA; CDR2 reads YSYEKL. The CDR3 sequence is CASSQLVWTSNEQFF. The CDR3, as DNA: TGCGCCAGCAGCCAGCTAGTATGGACTAGCAATGAGCAGTTCTTC.

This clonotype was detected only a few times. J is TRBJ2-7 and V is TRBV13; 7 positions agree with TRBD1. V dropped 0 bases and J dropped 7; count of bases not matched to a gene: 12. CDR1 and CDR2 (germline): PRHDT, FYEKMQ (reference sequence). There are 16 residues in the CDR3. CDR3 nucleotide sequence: TGTGCCAGCAGCTTAGGAGGGACAGAAGGCGCCCTAGAGCAGTACGTC. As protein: CASSLGGTEGALEQYV.

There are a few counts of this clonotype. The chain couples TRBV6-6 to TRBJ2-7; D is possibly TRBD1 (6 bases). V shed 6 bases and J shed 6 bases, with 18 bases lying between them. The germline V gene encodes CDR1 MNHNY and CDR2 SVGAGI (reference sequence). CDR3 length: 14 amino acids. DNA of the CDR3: TGTGCCAGCAGAACACAGGGAGCCCCCTCCGAGCAGTACGTC. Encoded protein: CASRTQGAPSEQYV.

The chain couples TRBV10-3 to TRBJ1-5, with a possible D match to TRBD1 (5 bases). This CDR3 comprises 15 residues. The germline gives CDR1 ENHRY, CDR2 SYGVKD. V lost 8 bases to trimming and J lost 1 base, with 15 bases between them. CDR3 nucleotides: TGTGCCATCGTTTTTGGGGGGAGAAGCAATCAGCCCCAGCATTTT. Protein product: CAIVFGGRSNQPQHF.

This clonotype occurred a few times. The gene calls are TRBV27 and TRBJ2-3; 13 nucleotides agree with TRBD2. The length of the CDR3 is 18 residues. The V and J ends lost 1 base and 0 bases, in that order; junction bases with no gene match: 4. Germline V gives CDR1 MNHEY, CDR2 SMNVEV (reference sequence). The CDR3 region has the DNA TGTGCCAGCAGTTTATATACTAGCGGGGGGGAAAGCACAGATACGCAGTATTTT. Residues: CASSLYTSGGESTDTQYF.

This CDR3 reads CASSQGGQNYGYTF. CDR3 nucleotide sequence: TGTGCCAGCAGCCAAGGGGGACAGAACTATGGCTACACCTTC. This chain uses TRBV14 with TRBJ1-2; TRBD1 matches 7 bases. V was pared by 1 base and J by 2 bases, with 1 base of the junction left unmatched. This CDR3 comprises 14 residues. Looked up from germline, CDR1 is SGHDN and CDR2 is FVKESK.

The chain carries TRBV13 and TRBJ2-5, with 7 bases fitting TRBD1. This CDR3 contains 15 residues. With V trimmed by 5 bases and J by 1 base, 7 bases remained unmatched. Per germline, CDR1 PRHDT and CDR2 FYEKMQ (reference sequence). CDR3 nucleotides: TGTGCCAGCAGCCTGGGACAGTTTGGCCAAGAGACCCAGTACTTC. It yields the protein CASSLGQFGQETQYF.

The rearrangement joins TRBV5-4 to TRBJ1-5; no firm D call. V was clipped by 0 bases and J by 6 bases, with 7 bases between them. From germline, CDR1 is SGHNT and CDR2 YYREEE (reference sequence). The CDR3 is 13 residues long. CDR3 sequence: CASSLAPAQPQHF. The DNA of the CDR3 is TGTGCCAGCAGCTTGGCCCCGGCTCAGCCCCAGCATTTT.

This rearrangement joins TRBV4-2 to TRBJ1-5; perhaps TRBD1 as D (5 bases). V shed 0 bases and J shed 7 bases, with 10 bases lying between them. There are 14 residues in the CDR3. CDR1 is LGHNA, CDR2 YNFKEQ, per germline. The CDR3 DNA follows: TGTGCCAGCAGCCAAGATGGGGGGGGGCAGCCCCAGCATTTT. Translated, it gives CASSQDGGGQPQHF.

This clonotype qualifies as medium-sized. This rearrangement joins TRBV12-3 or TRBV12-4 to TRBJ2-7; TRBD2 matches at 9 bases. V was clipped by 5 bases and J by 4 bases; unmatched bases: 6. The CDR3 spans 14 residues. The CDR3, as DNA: TGTGCCAGCAGTACCGGGACTAGCTTTTACGAGCAGTACTTC. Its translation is CASSTGTSFYEQYF.